What follows are 4 T cell receptor beta chains derived from one specimen sequenced in a study of Graves' ophthalmopathy and Graves' hyperthyroidism. RNA transcripts were the template, and TCR beta CDR3 regions were amplified from them. HTBI primers primed a first-round RT-PCR, and a second-round multiplex PCR followed. TCRdb fed the multiplex PCR reads into MiXCR, producing one record per CDR3 protein. In the table there are over a million distinct CDR3 sequences, 35% to 40% of which are singletons. Sample: peripheral blood or thyroid tissue (not recorded which). The source of these receptors is an adult man with Graves' hyperthyroidism.

In its sample, this clonotype was seen many times. This chain uses TRBV7-8 with TRBJ1-5, with D uncertain. CDR1 and CDR2 from the germline V gene are SGHVS and FQNEAQ. Trimming took off 1 base at V and 6 bases at J, with 16 bases between the two ends. The CDR3 loop spans 16 amino acids. The CDR3 protein is CASSLVSGIVGQPQHF. As DNA, the CDR3 is TGTGCCAGCAGCTTAGTCTCGGGGATTGTCGGTCAGCCCCAGCATTTT.

The gene calls are TRBV7-9 and TRBJ1-2; no clear D. Germline loops: CDR1 SEHNR, CDR2 FQNEAQ (reference sequence). Trimming stripped 5 bases from V and 5 bases from J, with 12 bases between. This CDR3 region has 13 residues. The CDR3 spells CASSTDAGYGYTF. The DNA for the CDR3 is TGTGCCAGCAGCACCGACGCTGGTTATGGCTACACCTTC. Full variable domain (missing parts from reference TRBV7-9 and TRBJ1-2): DTGVSQNPRHKITKRGQNVTFRCDPISEHNRLYWYRQTLGQGPEFLTYFQNEAQLEKSRLLSDRFSAERPKGSFSTLEIQRTEQGDSAMYLCASSTDAGYGYTFGSGTRLTVV.

At least ten counts were recorded for this clonotype. The rearrangement joins TRBV7-9 to TRBJ1-6; no definite D call. V shed 5 bases and J shed 6 bases, with 14 bases lying between them. The CDR3 sequence is 15 residues long. Germline V gene lookup returns CDR1 SEHNR and CDR2 FQNEAQ (reference sequence). The CDR3 region has the DNA TGTGCCAGCAGCCAAGGACTGACATTTAATTCACCCCTCCACTTT. It specifies CASSQGLTFNSPLHF.

This clonotype was detected only a few times. A much larger clone differs from this one at a single base, so this may be a read error. This chain connects TRBV19 to TRBJ2-5; D may be TRBD1 (5 bases). The CDR3 runs to 13 residues. CDR1 is LNHDA and CDR2 is SQIVND in the germline V gene (reference sequence). The germline V and J ends were trimmed by 4 bases and 5 bases, with 11 bases remaining between them. CDR3 residues: CASSTQAGETQYF. The DNA for the CDR3 is TGTGCCAGTAGTACACAGGCCGGGGAGACCCAGTACTTC.